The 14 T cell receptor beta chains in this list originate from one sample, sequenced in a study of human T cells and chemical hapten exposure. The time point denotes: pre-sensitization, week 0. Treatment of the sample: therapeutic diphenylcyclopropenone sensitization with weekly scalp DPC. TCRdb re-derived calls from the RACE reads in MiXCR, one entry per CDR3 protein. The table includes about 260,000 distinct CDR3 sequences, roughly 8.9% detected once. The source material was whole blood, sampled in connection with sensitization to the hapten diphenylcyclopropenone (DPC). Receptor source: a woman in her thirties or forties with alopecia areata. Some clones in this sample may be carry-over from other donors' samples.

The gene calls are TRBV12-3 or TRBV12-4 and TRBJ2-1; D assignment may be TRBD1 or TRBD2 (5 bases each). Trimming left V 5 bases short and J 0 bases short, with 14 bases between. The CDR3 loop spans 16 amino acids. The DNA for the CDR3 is TGTGCCAGCAGTGATCCAGGGAGAACCTCCTACAATGAGCAGTTCTTC. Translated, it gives CASSDPGRTSYNEQFF.

The DNA of the CDR3 is TGTGCCAGCAGTTACCCCGCGCCTCTCCTAGCGAGGAGCTCCTACGAGCAGTACTTC. This gives the protein CASSYPAPLLARSSYEQYF. The chain links TRBV6-5 to TRBJ2-7, with a tentative D call TRBD2 (6 bases). The CDR3 spans 19 residues. Trimming took 2 bases from V and 0 from J, leaving 23 bases between them. Per germline, CDR1 MNHEY and CDR2 SVGAGI.

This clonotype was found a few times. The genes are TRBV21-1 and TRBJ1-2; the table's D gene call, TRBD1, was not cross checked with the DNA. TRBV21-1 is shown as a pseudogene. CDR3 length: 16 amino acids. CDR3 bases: TGTGCCAGCAGCAAAAGACAGGGAGGGGATTCCTATGGCTACACCTTC. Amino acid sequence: CASSKRQGGDSYGYTF.

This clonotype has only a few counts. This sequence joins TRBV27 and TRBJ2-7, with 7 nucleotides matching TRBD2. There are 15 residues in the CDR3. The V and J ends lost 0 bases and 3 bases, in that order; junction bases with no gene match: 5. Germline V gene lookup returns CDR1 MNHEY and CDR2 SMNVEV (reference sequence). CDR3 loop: CASSLSRGVGYEQYF. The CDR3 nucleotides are TGTGCCAGCAGTTTATCTCGGGGGGTGGGCTACGAGCAGTACTTC.

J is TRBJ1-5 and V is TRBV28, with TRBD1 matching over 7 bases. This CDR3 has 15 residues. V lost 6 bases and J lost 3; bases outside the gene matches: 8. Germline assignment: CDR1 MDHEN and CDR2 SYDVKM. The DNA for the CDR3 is TGTGCCAGCAGGACAGGGTTTAGGGTCAATCAGCCCCAGCATTTT. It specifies CASRTGFRVNQPQHF.

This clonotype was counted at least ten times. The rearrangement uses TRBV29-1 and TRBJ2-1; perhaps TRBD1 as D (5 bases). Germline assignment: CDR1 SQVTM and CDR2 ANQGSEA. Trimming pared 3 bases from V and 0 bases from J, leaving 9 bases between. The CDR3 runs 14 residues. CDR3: CSVEGQNSYNEQFF. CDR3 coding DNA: TGCAGCGTTGAGGGGCAGAACTCCTACAATGAGCAGTTCTTC.

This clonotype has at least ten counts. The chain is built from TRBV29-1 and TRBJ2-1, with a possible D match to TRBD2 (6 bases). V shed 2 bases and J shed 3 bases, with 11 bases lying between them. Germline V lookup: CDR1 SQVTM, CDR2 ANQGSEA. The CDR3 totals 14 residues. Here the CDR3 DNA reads TGCAGCGTTGAATTTAGCGGCCACTACAATGAGCAGTTCTTC. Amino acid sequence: CSVEFSGHYNEQFF.

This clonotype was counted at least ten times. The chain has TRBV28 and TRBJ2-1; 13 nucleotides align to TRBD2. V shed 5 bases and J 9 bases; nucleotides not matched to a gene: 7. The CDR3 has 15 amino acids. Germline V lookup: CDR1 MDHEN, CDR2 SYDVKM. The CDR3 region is CASSPSGTSGIEQFF. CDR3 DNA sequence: TGTGCCAGCAGTCCGTCCGGGACTAGCGGGATTGAGCAGTTCTTC.

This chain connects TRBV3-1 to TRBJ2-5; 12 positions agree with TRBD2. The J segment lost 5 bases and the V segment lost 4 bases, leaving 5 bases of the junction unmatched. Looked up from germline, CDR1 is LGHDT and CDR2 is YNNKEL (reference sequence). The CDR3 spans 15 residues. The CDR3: CASSRLAGGYETQYF. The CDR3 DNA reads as TGTGCCAGCAGCCGGCTAGCGGGAGGGTATGAGACCCAGTACTTC.

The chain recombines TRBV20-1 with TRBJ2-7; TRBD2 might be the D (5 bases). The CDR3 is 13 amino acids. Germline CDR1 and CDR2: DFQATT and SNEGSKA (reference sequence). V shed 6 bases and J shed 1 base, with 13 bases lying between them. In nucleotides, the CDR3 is TGCAGTGCCGCGTTTCCGGGGTCCTACGAGCAGTACTTC. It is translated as CSAAFPGSYEQYF.

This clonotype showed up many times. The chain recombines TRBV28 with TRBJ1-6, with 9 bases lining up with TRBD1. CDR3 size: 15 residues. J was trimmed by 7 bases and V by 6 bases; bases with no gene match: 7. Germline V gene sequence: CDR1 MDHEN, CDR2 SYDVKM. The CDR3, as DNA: TGTGCCAGCAGACCAACGACAGGGGGAAATTCACCCCTCCACTTT. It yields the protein CASRPTTGGNSPLHF.

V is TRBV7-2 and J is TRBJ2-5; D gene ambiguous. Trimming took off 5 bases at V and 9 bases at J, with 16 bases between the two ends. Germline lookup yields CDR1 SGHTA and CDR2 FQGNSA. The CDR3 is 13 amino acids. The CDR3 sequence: CASSPDTETAQYF. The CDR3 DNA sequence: TGTGCCAGCAGCCCTGACACGGAGACCGCCCAGTACTTC.

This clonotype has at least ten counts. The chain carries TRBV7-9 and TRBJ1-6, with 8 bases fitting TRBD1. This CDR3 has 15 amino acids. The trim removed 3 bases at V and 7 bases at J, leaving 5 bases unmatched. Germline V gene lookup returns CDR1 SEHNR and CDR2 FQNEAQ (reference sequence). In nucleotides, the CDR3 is TGTGCCAGCAGCTTTCAGGGGGCGGAAAATTCACCCCTCCACTTT. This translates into CASSFQGAENSPLHF.

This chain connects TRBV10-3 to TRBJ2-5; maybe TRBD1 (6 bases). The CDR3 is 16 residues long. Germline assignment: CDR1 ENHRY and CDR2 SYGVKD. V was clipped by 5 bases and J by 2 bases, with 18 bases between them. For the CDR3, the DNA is TGTGCCATCAGTTCAACGTCGGTAGGGGGTCAAGAGACCCAGTACTTC. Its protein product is CAISSTSVGGQETQYF.